Listed here are 25 T cell receptor beta chains from one sample, sequenced in a study of control samples from healthy donors and cancer patients. The data were produced by immunoSEQ multiplex PCR, yet TCRdb's version contains in-frame clones alone and is incomplete. The sample holds roughly 370,000 clones, over 75% seen once. Sequencing was performed on PBMCs. The receptors originated from a man aged 40-50 years with head and neck cancer.

The chain is built from TRBV7-3 and TRBJ1-1, with no clear D. V lost 2 bases and J 1 base, leaving 5 bases between the germline ends. This CDR3 has 13 amino acids. Germline CDR1 SGHTA, CDR2 FQGTGA. CDR3 in amino acids: CASSLWANTEAFF. The CDR3, as DNA: TGTGCCAGCAGCTTATGGGCGAACACTGAAGCTTTCTTT.

The chain is built from TRBV19 and TRBJ1-1, with a possible D match to TRBD1 (6 bases). The CDR3 runs to 15 residues. Germline V CDR1 and CDR2: LNHDA, SQIVND (reference sequence). The ends were cut back, 3 bases at V and 7 bases at J, with 18 bases in the middle. This CDR3 is CASSIGQQIRGEAFF. In nucleotides, the CDR3 is TGTGCCAGTAGTATTGGACAGCAAATTCGTGGTGAAGCTTTCTTT. Based on the CDR3 plus reference TRBV19 and TRBJ1-1, the full variable domain is DGGITQSPKYLFRKEGQNVTLSCEQNLNHDAMYWYRQDPGQGLRLIYYSQIVNDFQKGDIAEGYSVSREKKESFPLTVTSAQKNPTAFYLCASSIGQQIRGEAFFGQGTRLTVV.

The CDR3 bases are TGTGCCAGCACCCTATCACAGGGTCACGAGCAGTACTTC. Its translation: CASTLSQGHEQYF. The rearrangement links TRBV27 to TRBJ2-7; weak D call: TRBD1 (6 bases). This CDR3 is built from 13 residues. V was shortened by 7 bases and J by 5 bases, with 15 bases between the two germline ends. CDR1 MNHEY and CDR2 SMNVEV come from the germline V gene (reference sequence).

This chain uses TRBV7-2 with TRBJ2-7, with 8 bases aligning to TRBD1. The CDR3 is 17 amino acids. V dropped 5 bases and J dropped 3; count of bases not matched to a gene: 15. Germline values: CDR1 SGHTA, CDR2 FQGNSA. The CDR3: CASSQAGGGWMVYEQYF. The CDR3 nucleotides are TGTGCCAGCAGCCAAGCAGGGGGCGGGTGGATGGTCTACGAGCAGTACTTC. The variable domain in full, completed from reference TRBV7-2 and TRBJ2-7, reads GAGVSQSPSNKVTEKGKDVELRCDPISGHTALYWYRQSLGQGLEFLIYFQGNSAPDKSGLPSDRFSAERTGGSVSTLTIQRTQQEDSAVYLCASSQAGGGWMVYEQYFGPGTRLTVT.

The chain couples TRBV7-2 to TRBJ1-2; 8 nucleotides align to TRBD1. The CDR3 runs to 14 residues. The V gene's germline CDR1 is SGHTA and CDR2 FQGNSA. The V gene end was trimmed by 2 bases and the J gene end by 6 bases; junction bases not matched to a gene: 5. The CDR3 DNA follows: TGTGCCAGCAGCTTACCAGGGGGCGTGAATGGCTACACCTTC. This codes for CASSLPGGVNGYTF.

This clone was observed a single time. This chain connects TRBV28 to TRBJ2-7; no definite D call. The CDR3 runs to 13 residues. V lost 3 bases and J 3 bases, leaving 9 bases between the germline ends. Germline loops: CDR1 MDHEN, CDR2 SYDVKM. CDR3 in amino acids: CASSLGRGYEQYF. The CDR3 DNA sequence: TGTGCCAGCAGTTTGGGTAGAGGCTACGAGCAGTACTTC.

V is TRBV7-9 and J is TRBJ1-4, with TRBD1 as a possible D gene (5 bases). Germline assignment: CDR1 SEHNR and CDR2 FQNEAQ (reference sequence). The CDR3 is 15 residues long. V was pared by 5 bases and J by 8 bases, with 18 bases between. The CDR3 loop is CASSQGIGVQEKLFF. The DNA of the CDR3 is TGTGCCAGCAGCCAGGGAATAGGGGTTCAGGAAAAACTGTTTTTT.

V gene TRBV5-1 combines with J gene TRBJ1-1, with TRBD1 as a possible D gene (6 bases). Germline lookup yields CDR1 SGHRS and CDR2 YFSETQ. Trimming removed 4 bases from V and 0 bases from J, with 16 bases in between. This CDR3 is built from 16 residues. CDR3 nucleotide sequence: TGCGCCAGCAGCCTGGGGGCAGGTTCCATGAACACTGAAGCTTTCTTT. Translating it yields CASSLGAGSMNTEAFF.

This rearrangement joins TRBV7-3 to TRBJ2-6; TRBD1 matches 7 bases. Germline lookup yields CDR1 SGHTA and CDR2 FQGTGA. The CDR3 is 15 amino acids. Trimming at V came to 5 bases and at J to 3 bases, leaving 4 bases not matched to a gene. The CDR3 reads CASSPQGVGANVLTF. The CDR3 region has the DNA TGTGCCAGCAGCCCTCAGGGGGTTGGGGCCAACGTCCTGACTTTC. The whole variable domain, remainder taken from reference TRBV7-3 and TRBJ2-6, is GAGVSQTPSNKVTEKGKYVELRCDPISGHTALYWYRQSLGQGPEFLIYFQGTGAADDSGLPNDRFFAVRPEGSVSTLKIQRTERGDSAVYLCASSPQGVGANVLTFGAGSRLTVL.

The genes are TRBV19 and TRBJ1-5, with a possible D match to TRBD1 (5 bases). Germline V lookup: CDR1 LNHDA, CDR2 SQIVND (reference sequence). The V end was cut by 3 bases, the J end by 10 bases, with 10 bases between. CDR3 length: 12 residues. The CDR3 DNA is TGTGCCAGTAGTATGGCAGGGTCACCCCAGCATTTT. This gives the protein CASSMAGSPQHF.

The chain has TRBV11-2 and TRBJ2-7, with 8 bases that match TRBD1. The V gene's germline CDR1 is SGHAT and CDR2 FQNNGV. This CDR3 contains 13 residues. Losses at the gene ends were 3 bases for V and 7 bases for J; bases not matched to a gene: 5. CDR3 coding DNA: TGTGCCAGCAGCTTGGACAGGGAACGAGAGCAGTACTTC. It encodes CASSLDREREQYF.

The chain couples TRBV2 to TRBJ2-1; TRBD1 agrees at 8 bases. V lost 5 bases, J lost 8 bases, and 11 bases stayed unmatched. CDR3 length: 15 amino acids. Germline lookup yields CDR1 SNHLY and CDR2 FYNNEI. The CDR3 DNA follows: TGTGCCAGCAGTCGACAACCAGCAGGGGGCGATGAGCAGTTCTTC. Protein: CASSRQPAGGDEQFF.

In DNA form, the CDR3 reads TGTGCCAGCAGCCTCCAAGCTGGAAGCTCCTACGAGCAGTACTTC. It codes for CASSLQAGSSYEQYF. The chain recombines TRBV7-3 with TRBJ2-7, with no clear D. Trimming pared 5 bases from V and 0 bases from J, leaving 14 bases between. The CDR3 runs 15 residues. Germline CDR1 is SGHTA and CDR2 is FQGTGA.

The chain recombines TRBV5-1 with TRBJ2-1; 7 bases map to TRBD1. Germline CDR1 reads SGHRS; CDR2 reads YFSETQ. The CDR3 loop spans 15 amino acids. Trimming took 0 bases from V and 8 from J; bases not matched to a gene: 8. CDR3 bases: TGCGCCAGCAGCTTGGGGGCAGGGGGTGGCGATGAGCAGTTCTTC. Protein: CASSLGAGGGDEQFF.

This clone was observed once. This chain uses TRBV6-5 with TRBJ1-6; D is undetermined. Between the trimmed V and J ends, which lost 2 bases and 7 bases, there was a span of 6 bases. CDR1 is MNHEY, CDR2 SVGAGI, per germline. This CDR3 has 13 residues. The CDR3 loop is CASSYEKNSPLHF. Written as DNA, the CDR3 is TGTGCCAGCAGTTACGAGAAAAATTCACCCCTCCACTTT.

CDR3 sequence: CASSLTGAGYEQYF. CDR3 coding DNA: TGCGCCAGCAGCTTGACAGGGGCCGGCTACGAGCAGTACTTC. The chain recombines TRBV5-1 with TRBJ2-7; the match to TRBD1 covers 7 bases. The CDR3 contains 14 residues. Germline V gene sequence: CDR1 SGHRS, CDR2 YFSETQ. J gave up 3 bases and V 1 base, and 4 bases lay outside the gene matches.

The chain joins TRBV28 to TRBJ2-6; D unresolved. The V gene's germline CDR1 is MDHEN and CDR2 SYDVKM. This CDR3 has 16 amino acids. V lost 6 bases and J 2 bases, leaving 14 bases between the germline ends. CDR3 nucleotides: TGTGCCAGCAGCTCCCCCTCGATAGCTGGGGCCAACGTCCTGACTTTC. Translating it yields CASSSPSIAGANVLTF.

The chain employs TRBV9 and TRBJ1-2, with D tentatively TRBD1 (5 bases). V was trimmed by 4 bases and J by 0 bases, leaving 13 bases between them. This CDR3 is built from 15 residues. Per germline, CDR1 SGDLS and CDR2 YYNGEE. CDR3: CASSPSDKANYGYTF. The CDR3 nucleotides read TGTGCCAGCAGCCCCTCGGACAAAGCTAACTATGGCTACACCTTC.

This sequence joins TRBV27 and TRBJ1-1; D is possibly TRBD1 (5 bases). Germline values: CDR1 MNHEY, CDR2 SMNVEV (reference sequence). Trimming took off 5 bases at V and 5 bases at J, with 15 bases between the two ends. The CDR3 is made up of 14 amino acids. The CDR3 protein is CASSTGARGTEAFF. CDR3 DNA sequence: TGTGCCAGCAGTACCGGGGCAAGAGGGACTGAAGCTTTCTTT.

V usage is TRBV5-4 and J usage is TRBJ2-5; 10 positions match TRBD2. V gave up 3 bases and J gave up 2 bases; unmatched junction bases: 13. The germline V gene encodes CDR1 SGHNT and CDR2 YYREEE (reference sequence). The CDR3 is 18 amino acids. The CDR3 spells CASSSTWLAGGRQETQYF. Here the CDR3 DNA reads TGTGCCAGCAGCTCGACTTGGTTAGCGGGGGGCCGACAAGAGACCCAGTACTTC.

The V call is TRBV5-6, the J call TRBJ1-2; the match to TRBD1 covers 7 bases. The J segment lost 1 base and the V segment lost 5 bases, leaving 8 bases of the junction unmatched. This CDR3 has 15 amino acids. Germline CDR1 SGHDT, CDR2 YYEEEE. CDR3 loop: CASSFGTAYNYGYTF. The CDR3 coding sequence is TGTGCCAGCAGTTTTGGGACAGCTTATAACTATGGCTACACCTTC. The complete variable domain, with remaining parts taken from reference TRBV5-6 and TRBJ1-2, reads DAGVTQSPTHLIKTRGQQVTLRCSPKSGHDTVSWYQQALGQGPQFIFQYYEEEERQRGNFPDRFSGHQFPNYSSELNVNALLLGDSALYLCASSFGTAYNYGYTFGSGTRLTVV.

This sequence joins TRBV28 and TRBJ1-6; TRBD1 agrees at 9 bases. The CDR3 is made up of 15 amino acids. With V trimmed by 5 bases and J by 8 bases, 7 bases remained unmatched. Germline V gives CDR1 MDHEN, CDR2 SYDVKM. CDR3 nucleotide sequence: TGTGCCAGCAGTATTCCGGGACAGGGTGATTCACCCCTCCACTTT. Protein product: CASSIPGQGDSPLHF.

V usage is TRBV3-1 (or the pseudogene TRBV3-2) and J usage is TRBJ2-1; possible D gene TRBD2, 7 bases. V was trimmed by 1 base and J by 7 bases, leaving 17 bases between them. Germline CDR1 LGHDT, CDR2 YNNKEL (reference sequence). The CDR3 is 16 residues long. CDR3 nucleotides: TGTGCCAGCAGCCAAGTGAGGGGGGGGTCTACAAATGAGCAGTTCTTC. This encodes CASSQVRGGSTNEQFF.

The J gene is TRBJ2-7, the V gene TRBV3-1 (or the pseudogene TRBV3-2), with D uncertain. The CDR3 runs to 13 residues. Germline assignment: CDR1 LGHDT and CDR2 YNNKEL (reference sequence). The V end was cut by 1 base, the J end by 5 bases, with 9 bases between. The CDR3 protein is CASSQVRLDEQYF. CDR3 sequence (DNA): TGTGCCAGCAGCCAAGTGAGGTTGGACGAGCAGTACTTC.

The V call is TRBV5-1, the J call TRBJ2-7; the D gene is possibly TRBD1 (5 bases). V was clipped by 0 bases and J by 2 bases, with 15 bases between them. The CDR3 loop spans 16 amino acids. Germline V CDR1 and CDR2: SGHRS, YFSETQ. The CDR3 DNA is TGCGCCAGCAGCTTGGCCGGACAACCACCAACCTACGAGCAGTACTTC. It encodes CASSLAGQPPTYEQYF.